This TCR beta chain was sequenced during a study of T-cell memory formation after mild COVID-19. Study-level information: TCR clusters largely stayed donor specific.

Study-level points and caveats: Some clones that responded were present in memory (sampled pre-infection), which suggests cross-reactive memory joined.

TCRdb re-derived calls from the 5' RACE reads in MiXCR, one entry per CDR3 protein. The table lists 550,000 to 650,000 distinct CDR3 sequences, approximately 15% of them singletons, with less than 10% in the top ten. As to this clonotype: Its matching antigen is unknown.

The sequence came from an adult woman who had mild COVID-19 (a few samples of this study predate the infection). Cell type and time point are not known. Sequencing was done on a sample of PBMCs or a T cell subset sorted from them (not recorded which).

For the CDR3, the DNA is TGTGCCAGCAGCCAAGATTTGTCCCAGGGGGCGAACATTCAGTACTTC. Amino acids: CASSQDLSQGANIQYF. The chain combines TRBV4-2 with TRBJ2-4; the match to TRBD1 covers 8 bases. The CDR3 contains 16 residues. Germline loops: CDR1 LGHNA, CDR2 YNFKEQ. Losses at the gene ends were 0 bases for V and 7 bases for J; bases not matched to a gene: 8.